The rows below give T cell receptor beta chains drawn from one sample of a study of shared clonotypes between healthy human individuals. Assay: immunoSEQ multiplex PCR; the TCRdb copy retains only in-frame clones and omits some. The sample consists of 2 million to 2.5 million clones, 85% to 95% of them appearing once. The material sequenced was naive CD4+ T cells from PBMCs. The source is a man aged 18-30 years in good health. Some clones in this sample may be carry-over from other donors' samples. The CDR3 runs from the conserved cysteine through the conserved F or W. The D gene is left open where the match is weak. Rows may omit the clone size; those that give it use once, few, many or a size class.

TRBD2	.	TRBJ2-1	TRBV5-8	CASSLKGLAVYNEQFF	TGTGCCAGCAGCTTAAAAGGGCTAGCGGTCTACAATGAGCAGTTCTTC
.	.	TRBJ1-6	TRBV6-6	CASSITRQATLHF	TGTGCCAGCAGTATCACCAGACAGGCAACCCTCCACTTT
.	.	TRBJ1-1	TRBV30	CAWSVMGLAFF	TGTGCCTGGAGTGTTATGGGGCTGGCTTTCTTT
.	.	TRBJ1-6	TRBV6-5	CASSRTVNNSPLHF	TGTGCCAGCAGTCGGACCGTTAATAATTCACCCCTCCACTTT
.	.	TRBJ2-1	TRBV28	CASSTAGGYNEQFF	TGTGCCAGCAGCACCGCCGGGGGATACAATGAGCAGTTCTTC
.	.	TRBJ1-5	TRBV19	CASSIDRSNQPQHF	TGTGCCAGTAGTATCGATCGGAGCAATCAGCCCCAGCATTTT
TRBD1	.	TRBJ1-4	TRBV5-1	CASSLTGETNEKLFF	TGCGCCAGCAGCCTTACAGGGGAGACTAATGAAAAACTGTTTTTT
TRBD2	.	TRBJ2-1	TRBV27	CASSLHREAQFF	TGTGCCAGCAGCCTCCACCGGGAGGCCCAGTTCTTC
.	.	TRBJ1-4	TRBV28	CASGNNNEKLFF	TGTGCCAGCGGAAACAATAATGAAAAACTGTTTTTT
.	.	TRBJ2-4	TRBV10-3	CAIRTPGENIRYF	TGTGCCATCAGGACACCAGGGGAAAACATTCGGTACTTC
.	.	TRBJ2-3	TRBV9	CASSGPADTQYF	TGTGCCAGCAGCGGACCAGCAGATACGCAGTATTTT
.	.	TRBJ2-7	TRBV6-6	CASSSPRQFSYEQYF	TGTGCCAGCAGTTCCCCTAGGCAGTTCTCCTACGAGCAGTACTTC
TRBD1	.	TRBJ2-1	TRBV4-2	CASSQDMWQGAGNEQFF	TGTGCCAGCAGCCAAGATATGTGGCAGGGGGCAGGGAATGAGCAGTTCTTC
TRBD2	.	TRBJ2-1	TRBV5-1	CASSVPGTSGYNEQFF	TGCGCCAGCAGCGTACCCGGGACTAGCGGATACAATGAGCAGTTCTTC
.	.	TRBJ2-7	TRBV27	CASSLSGHRYEQYF	TGTGCCAGCAGTTTATCGGGACACCGATACGAGCAGTACTTC
TRBD1	.	TRBJ2-7	TRBV27	CASPLGTAPSYEQYF	TGTGCCAGCCCCCTTGGGACAGCTCCTTCCTACGAGCAGTACTTC
TRBD2	.	TRBJ2-3	TRBV6-5	CASNQGLAIDTQYF	TGTGCCAGCAACCAGGGACTAGCCATTGATACGCAGTATTTT
.	.	TRBJ2-2	TRBV4-2	CASSQESAANTGELFF	TGTGCCAGCAGCCAAGAGAGTGCCGCGAACACCGGGGAGCTGTTTTTT
TRBD1	.	TRBJ1-2	TRBV4-1	CASSQEGAGRGRLNYGYTF	TGCGCCAGCAGCCAAGAGGGGGCGGGCAGGGGGAGATTGAACTATGGCTACACCTTC
.	.	TRBJ1-5	TRBV5-1	CASSLGTSNQPQHF	TGCGCCAGCAGCTTAGGAACAAGCAATCAGCCCCAGCATTTT
TRBD2	.	TRBJ2-7	TRBV4-1	CASSLPTSGRYEQYF	TGCGCCAGCAGCTTACCGACTAGCGGGAGGTACGAGCAGTACTTC
.	.	TRBJ2-1	TRBV29-1	CSATSTYNEQFF	TGCAGCGCCACGAGCACCTACAATGAGCAGTTCTTC
.	.	TRBJ2-2	TRBV5-4	CASSSQSQGTGELFF	TGTGCCAGCAGCTCACAGTCGCAGGGAACCGGGGAGCTGTTTTTT
.	.	TRBJ1-2	TRBV5-6	CASSLVRTANYGYTF	TGTGCCAGCAGCTTGGTTCGGACGGCTAACTATGGCTACACCTTC
.	once	TRBJ1-4	TRBV7-9	CASNPPREKLFF	TGTGCCAGCAACCCCCCTAGGGAAAAACTGTTTTTT
TRBD1	.	TRBJ1-4	TRBV15	CATSNPGGPTNEKLFF	TGTGCCACCAGCAACCCAGGGGGCCCAACTAATGAAAAACTGTTTTTT
.	.	TRBJ2-7	TRBV4-2	CASSQGQEFFYEQYF	TGTGCCAGCAGCCAAGGACAGGAGTTCTTCTACGAGCAGTACTTC
.	.	TRBJ2-1	TRBV18	CASSPPSDEQFF	TGTGCCAGCTCACCACCGAGCGATGAGCAGTTCTTC
TRBD1	.	TRBJ1-4	TRBV6-5	CASSTTGPIKLFF	TGTGCCAGCAGTACGACAGGGCCCATCAAACTGTTTTTT
TRBD2	.	TRBJ2-1	TRBV14	CASSGLRETYNEQFF	TGTGCCAGCAGCGGTTTGCGGGAGACCTACAATGAGCAGTTCTTC
.	.	TRBJ2-3	TRBV20-1	CSANGVDTQYF	TGCAGTGCCAACGGTGTAGATACGCAGTATTTT
TRBD1	few	TRBJ2-4	TRBV4-2	CASSKGPQGAGNIQYF	TGTGCCAGCAGCAAGGGTCCCCAGGGGGCCGGGAACATTCAGTACTTC
TRBD2	.	TRBJ2-7	TRBV27	CASKARLAVYEQYF	TGTGCCAGCAAGGCTAGGCTAGCGGTCTACGAGCAGTACTTC
.	.	TRBJ2-7	TRBV7-2	CASSPGASYEQYF	TGTGCCAGCAGCCCTGGGGCCTCCTACGAGCAGTACTTC
TRBD2	.	TRBJ2-1	TRBV7-6	CASSPLGEGIGNEQFF	TGTGCCAGCAGCCCCCTCGGGGAGGGCATAGGGAATGAGCAGTTCTTC
.	few	TRBJ1-1	TRBV6-1	CASSNAGGTEAFF	TGTGCCAGCAGCAATGCCGGGGGCACTGAAGCTTTCTTT
TRBD1	.	TRBJ1-1	TRBV7-8	CASSLIGADGQGSMNTEAFF	TGTGCCAGCAGCTTAATCGGGGCCGATGGACAGGGGAGCATGAACACTGAAGCTTTCTTT
.	.	TRBJ2-5	TRBV2	CASRRTEETQYF	TGTGCCAGCAGGAGGACCGAAGAGACCCAGTACTTC
.	once	TRBJ1-3	TRBV6-5	CASSYFGAIYF	TGTGCCAGCAGTTACTTCGGTGCCATATATTTT
.	.	TRBJ1-1	TRBV11-3	CASSFSGVNTEAFF	TGTGCCAGCAGCTTTTCAGGGGTGAACACTGAAGCTTTCTTT
.	once	TRBJ2-7	TRBV25-1	CASSDYGSNYPYEQYF	TGTGCCAGCAGTGATTACGGCAGTAACTACCCCTACGAGCAGTACTTC
TRBD2	.	TRBJ2-7	TRBV7-2	CASSLVTSGRDEQYF	TGTGCCAGCAGCTTAGTGACTAGCGGGAGAGACGAGCAGTACTTC
TRBD1	.	TRBJ1-2	TRBV6-1	CASSWTGDYGYTF	TGTGCCAGCAGTTGGACAGGGGACTATGGCTACACCTTC
.	.	TRBJ1-6	TRBV4-3	CASSPQNQGNSPLHF	TGCGCCAGCAGCCCTCAGAACCAGGGAAATTCACCCCTCCACTTT
.	once	TRBJ2-5	TRBV28	CASSWRLPEGPETQYF	TGTGCCAGCAGTTGGAGACTCCCGGAGGGGCCAGAGACCCAGTACTTC
.	.	TRBJ2-7	TRBV5-3	CARSLRGRGGVNEQYF	TGTGCCAGAAGCTTGAGGGGTCGTGGGGGTGTGAACGAGCAGTACTTC
.	.	TRBJ2-3	TRBV27	CASSLLAYPRYTQYF	TGTGCCAGCAGTTTGCTCGCCTACCCCAGATATACGCAGTATTTT
.	.	TRBJ2-1	TRBV7-3	CASSLIGSSDNEQFF	TGTGCCAGCAGCTTAATCGGGAGTAGCGACAATGAGCAGTTCTTC